Sequencing of this TCR beta chain was carried out in a study of regulatory dendritic cells for organ transplantation. Sequencing was performed with immunoSEQ multiplex PCR; in TCRdb, only in-frame clones are kept and a portion is missing. The repertoire has fewer than 50,000 clones, about 90% of them found once; the top ten carry around 0.11%. CDR3 length: 14 residues. The ends were cut back, 0 bases at V and 10 bases at J, with 13 bases in the middle. Germline CDR1 LGHNA, CDR2 YSLEER. The chain joins TRBV4-3 to TRBJ1-5; D is perhaps TRBD1 (6 bases). This TCR came from a human donor in good health. Material for sequencing was naive CD8+ T cells from blood. The sample's subset: CD45RA+ naive T cells. The CDR3 reads CASSQDSGDGPQHF. As DNA, the CDR3 is TGCGCCAGCAGCCAAGATTCAGGGGATGGTCCCCAGCATTTT.